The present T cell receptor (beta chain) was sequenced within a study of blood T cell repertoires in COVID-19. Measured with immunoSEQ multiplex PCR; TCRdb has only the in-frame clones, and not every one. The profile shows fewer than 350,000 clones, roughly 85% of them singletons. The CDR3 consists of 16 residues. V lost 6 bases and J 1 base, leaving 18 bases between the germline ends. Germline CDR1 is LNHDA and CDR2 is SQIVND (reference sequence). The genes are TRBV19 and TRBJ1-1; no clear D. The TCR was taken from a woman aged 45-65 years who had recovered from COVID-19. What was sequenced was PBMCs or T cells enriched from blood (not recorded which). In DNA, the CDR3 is TGTGCCAGTAGGGGAACCCGTCGGGGAGCGAACACTGAAGCTTTCTTT. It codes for CASRGTRRGANTEAFF.